This T cell receptor (beta chain) was sequenced during a study of T-cell memory formation after mild COVID-19. V was clipped by 1 base and J by 0 bases, with 5 bases between them. Germline assignment: CDR1 SGHRS and CDR2 YFSETQ. The length of the CDR3 is 14 residues. TCRdb passed the 5' RACE reads through MiXCR, listing each CDR3 protein once. The sample carries some 200,000 distinct CDR3 sequences, about a fifth recorded once. This sequence joins TRBV5-1 and TRBJ1-3, with D unclear. The origin of this receptor is an adult woman who had mild COVID-19 (a few samples of this study predate the infection). Cell type and time point are not known. Sequencing used PBMCs or a T cell subset sorted from them (not recorded which). For the CDR3, the DNA is TGCGCCAGCAGCTTGACAGACTCTGGAAACACCATATATTTT. Its protein is CASSLTDSGNTIYF.